The TCR beta chain described here comes from a study of control samples from healthy donors and cancer patients. The CDR3 totals 16 residues. CDR1 is SGHAT, CDR2 FQNNGV, per germline. Trimming removed 1 base from V and 4 bases from J; junction bases left unmatched: 6. Profiling relied on immunoSEQ multiplex PCR, and the TCRdb table lists in-frame clones only, not all of them. The table includes about 130,000 clones, roughly 92% detected once. What was sequenced was PBMCs. The chain has TRBV11-2 and TRBJ2-3; 9 nucleotides line up with TRBD2. The sequence came from an elderly man with head and neck cancer. CDR3: CASSLAGLASADTQYF. The CDR3 DNA reads TGTGCCAGCAGCTTAGCTGGACTAGCGAGCGCAGATACGCAGTATTTT. Full variable domain (missing parts from reference TRBV11-2 and TRBJ2-3): EAGVAQSPRYKIIEKRQSVAFWCNPISGHATLYWYQQILGQGPKLLIQFQNNGVVDDSQLPKDRFSAERLKGVDSTLKIQPAKLEDSAVYLCASSLAGLASADTQYFGPGTRLTVL.